This T cell receptor beta chain is from a study of early T cells in non-severe SARS-CoV-2 infection. Study-wide context: Sequencing input comprised bulk RNA from unsorted whole blood; chain pairing was not available. General study findings and limits: CD4 and private specificities were missed by VDJdb matching, which favored anti-spike CD8 responses.

CDR3 size: 16 residues. From germline, CDR1 is SGHRS and CDR2 YFSETQ. Individually, cDNA molecules had unique molecular identifiers attached to them. One entry per CDR3 protein results from TCRdb running MiXCR on the 5' RACE reads. Of roughly 57,000 distinct CDR3 sequences listed, 9% to 15% were seen once; the top ten hold roughly 2.5%. This clonotype was detected once. Its antigen is not identified. A junction end diverges from the germline sequence, so it may reflect a read error. Sample: whole blood, taken at baseline. This chain joins TRBV5-1 and TRBJ2-3; 8 nucleotides agree with TRBD1. This TCR was sampled from an adult who was a healthcare worker with PCR-confirmed SARS-CoV-2 infection or an uninfected control (not recorded which). The CDR3 loop is CASSDNTPETGTGVNF. The DNA of the CDR3 is TGCGCCAGCAGCGATAACACACCGGAGACCGGGACAGGAGTGAATTTT.